Each of the 29 T cell receptor beta chains below was sequenced from the same sample in a study of CD8 T cells in ankylosing spondylitis (TCRdb year 2017). Library generation was performed with 5' RACE. The run used an Illumina HiSeq 2500. TCRdb reprocessed the public reads (quality trimming at Q25 with fastp, clone calling with MiXCR) and kept in-frame beta chains. Rows matching on CDR3 protein sequence are summarized as one entry with the most common DNA and genes. Counted in this sample were roughly 42,000 distinct CDR3 sequences; approximately 2.6% of them appeared once. The top ten clonotypes cover 4.6% of the sample. The sequenced material came from blood, either unsorted or a sorted T cell fraction (not recorded which). Receptor source: a male donor with ankylosing spondylitis or in good health (not recorded which).

This clonotype is deemed medium-sized. This rearrangement joins TRBV9 to TRBJ2-7; a weak D match, TRBD2 (5 bases). In germline, CDR1 is SGDLS, CDR2 YYNGEE. The length of the CDR3 is 12 residues. Trimming pared 3 bases from V and 7 bases from J, leaving 11 bases between. CDR3 protein: CASSAHRGEQYF. The CDR3, as DNA: TGTGCCAGCAGCGCCCACCGGGGTGAGCAGTACTTC.

In this sample, this clonotype is medium-sized. The rearrangement joins TRBV9 to TRBJ2-4; TRBD2 is a possible D gene (6 bases). Germline V gene lookup returns CDR1 SGDLS and CDR2 YYNGEE. Trimming removed 4 bases at V and 9 bases at J, with 8 bases between. This CDR3 has 11 residues. CDR3 nucleotides: TGTGCCAGCAGCCCCGGGAGCATTCAGTACTTC. Its translation is CASSPGSIQYF. The full variable domain, in which reference TRBV9 and TRBJ2-4 provide the parts outside the CDR3, is DSGVTQTPKHLITATGQRVTLRCSPRSGDLSVYWYQQSLDQGLQFLIQYYNGEERAKGNILERFSAQQFPDLHSELNLSSLELGDSALYFCASSPGSIQYFGAGTRLSVL.

This clonotype was counted only a few times. The rearrangement links TRBV9 to TRBJ2-1; possible D gene TRBD2, 5 bases. This CDR3 comprises 15 residues. V lost 1 base and J lost 3, with 11 bases in between. Germline V CDR1 and CDR2: SGDLS, YYNGEE. This CDR3 reads CASSVMSGDYNEQFF. The CDR3 coding sequence is TGTGCCAGCAGCGTAATGAGCGGAGACTACAATGAGCAGTTCTTC.

This clonotype was counted ten times or more. V is TRBV9 and J is TRBJ2-1, with 7 bases aligning to TRBD2. There are 15 residues in the CDR3. Losses at the gene ends were 4 bases for V and 6 bases for J; bases not matched to a gene: 10. Germline V gene sequence: CDR1 SGDLS, CDR2 YYNGEE. This CDR3 is CASSLTGTMGNEQFF. DNA for the CDR3: TGTGCCAGCAGCCTTACCGGGACTATGGGCAATGAGCAGTTCTTC.

The sample holds many counts of this clonotype. This chain connects TRBV9 to TRBJ2-7; D call uncertain. Germline lookup yields CDR1 SGDLS and CDR2 YYNGEE. Trimming left V 6 bases short and J 5 bases short, with 18 bases between. This CDR3 contains 14 residues. The CDR3 DNA reads as TGTGCCAGCACCCCGGGCCGCAGGTCCCACGAGCAGTACTTC. Encoded protein: CASTPGRRSHEQYF. Combining the CDR3 with reference TRBV9 and TRBJ2-7 gives the whole variable domain DSGVTQTPKHLITATGQRVTLRCSPRSGDLSVYWYQQSLDQGLQFLIQYYNGEERAKGNILERFSAQQFPDLHSELNLSSLELGDSALYFCASTPGRRSHEQYFGPGTRLTVT.

This clonotype was observed many times. CDR3 region: CASSVGQLETQYF. CDR3 in DNA: TGTGCCAGCAGCGTCGGACAGTTGGAGACCCAGTACTTC. The rearrangement uses TRBV9 and TRBJ2-5; TRBD1 might be the D (6 bases). The V gene's germline CDR1 is SGDLS and CDR2 YYNGEE. Trimming cost V 2 bases and J 5 bases, with 10 bases left between them. This CDR3 comprises 13 residues.

V is TRBV9 and J is TRBJ2-2; weak D call: TRBD1 (6 bases). Per the germline V gene, CDR1 is SGDLS and CDR2 is YYNGEE. Between the trimmed V and J ends, which lost 3 bases and 4 bases, there was a span of 7 bases. This CDR3 comprises 13 residues. The DNA of the CDR3 is TGTGCCAGCAGCGCACAGGGCACCGGGGAGCTGTTTTTT. It specifies CASSAQGTGELFF.

This clonotype was picked up many times. The rearrangement links TRBV9 to TRBJ2-5; D might be TRBD2 (6 bases). V dropped 1 base and J dropped 5 bases, with 15 bases sitting between them. There are 15 residues in the CDR3. Germline V gives CDR1 SGDLS, CDR2 YYNGEE. The chain's CDR3 is CASSVTPGSRETQYF. In nucleotides, the CDR3 is TGTGCCAGCAGCGTAACCCCCGGGAGCAGGGAGACCCAGTACTTC.

Many counts were recorded for this clonotype. The chain joins TRBV9 to TRBJ2-2; tentative D call: TRBD1 (6 bases). Germline-derived CDR1 and CDR2 are SGDLS and YYNGEE. The CDR3 has 14 amino acids. Trimming stripped 0 bases from V and 5 bases from J, with 8 bases between. The CDR3 region has the DNA TGTGCCAGCAGCGTAGGGGGGCAAACCGGGGAGCTGTTTTTT. Translation gives CASSVGGQTGELFF.

This clonotype showed up many times. This chain uses TRBV9 with TRBJ2-7; D is undetermined. This CDR3 comprises 16 residues. The germline V gene has CDR1 SGDLS and CDR2 YYNGEE. The ends were cut back, 0 bases at V and 1 base at J, with 14 bases in the middle. This chain's CDR3 is CASSVEPFRGSYEQYF. The CDR3 coding sequence is TGTGCCAGCAGCGTAGAGCCCTTCCGTGGATCCTACGAGCAGTACTTC.

This clonotype was seen at least ten times. The V call is TRBV9, the J call TRBJ1-3, with D perhaps matching TRBD1 (5 bases). The CDR3 runs to 17 residues. Trimming cost V 0 bases and J 0 bases, with 13 bases left between them. CDR1 is SGDLS, CDR2 YYNGEE, per germline. As DNA, the CDR3 is TGTGCCAGCAGCGTAGGAGGGGCCCCTTCCTCTGGAAACACCATATATTTT. Amino acid sequence: CASSVGGAPSSGNTIYF.

This clonotype was counted ten times or more. The chain employs TRBV9 and TRBJ2-1, with no clear D. Germline loops: CDR1 SGDLS, CDR2 YYNGEE. Trimming stripped 0 bases from V and 0 bases from J, with 7 bases between. This CDR3 spans 15 amino acids. The CDR3 DNA reads TGTGCCAGCAGCGTAGGACACATCTCCTACAATGAGCAGTTCTTC. Encoded protein: CASSVGHISYNEQFF.

This clonotype appeared many times. The gene calls are TRBV9 and TRBJ1-6; 8 bases fit TRBD1. The CDR3 sequence is 14 residues long. In germline, CDR1 is SGDLS, CDR2 YYNGEE. Trimming at V came to 2 bases and at J to 7 bases, leaving 2 bases not matched to a gene. The CDR3 DNA reads TGTGCCAGCAGCGTCCGACAGGGGAATTCACCCCTCCACTTT. Protein product: CASSVRQGNSPLHF.

This clonotype was picked up many times. J is TRBJ2-7 and V is TRBV9, with D possibly TRBD2 on 6 matching bases. This CDR3 region has 14 residues. Germline assignment: CDR1 SGDLS and CDR2 YYNGEE. V gave up 1 base and J gave up 5 bases, with 13 bases separating them. The CDR3 DNA reads as TGTGCCAGCAGCGTATCCGCGGGGCAGGACGAGCAGTACTTC. Translation: CASSVSAGQDEQYF.

DNA of the CDR3: TGTGCCAGCAGCGCCCAGGGGCGAGGGTATGGGGCCAACGTCCTGACTTTC. This gives the protein CASSAQGRGYGANVLTF. The V and J genes are TRBV9 and TRBJ2-6; D might be TRBD1 (6 bases). This CDR3 spans 17 amino acids. V lost 3 bases and J 3 bases, leaving 16 bases between the germline ends. Germline CDR1 SGDLS, CDR2 YYNGEE. Looking up the rest from reference TRBV9 and TRBJ2-6 gives the full variable domain: DSGVTQTPKHLITATGQRVTLRCSPRSGDLSVYWYQQSLDQGLQFLIQYYNGEERAKGNILERFSAQQFPDLHSELNLSSLELGDSALYFCASSAQGRGYGANVLTFGAGSRLTVL.

This clonotype was counted ten times or more. The chain couples TRBV9 to TRBJ2-1; D perhaps matches TRBD2 (6 bases). Germline CDR1 SGDLS, CDR2 YYNGEE. This CDR3 contains 14 residues. Trimming removed 3 bases at V and 10 bases at J, with 17 bases between. The CDR3 reads CASSGLAEAGEQFF. CDR3 nucleotide sequence: TGTGCCAGCAGCGGATTAGCGGAGGCGGGGGAGCAGTTCTTC.

This clonotype was counted at least ten times. The chain has TRBV9 and TRBJ2-2; D is unclear. The germline V gene encodes CDR1 SGDLS and CDR2 YYNGEE. V lost 1 base, J lost 0 bases, and 4 bases lay in between. This CDR3 spans 14 amino acids. The CDR3 DNA reads TGTGCCAGCAGCGTACAAGCGAACACCGGGGAGCTGTTTTTT. Encoded protein: CASSVQANTGELFF.

This clonotype was seen ten or more times. The rearrangement uses TRBV9 and TRBJ2-5; D might be TRBD1 (7 bases). This CDR3 has 14 residues. Germline CDR1 SGDLS, CDR2 YYNGEE. V gave up 4 bases and J gave up 5 bases, with 15 bases separating them. CDR3 region: CASSSWTGGETQYF. DNA for the CDR3: TGTGCCAGCAGCTCTTGGACAGGAGGGGAGACCCAGTACTTC.

J is TRBJ2-3 and V is TRBV9, with D uncertain. V lost 0 bases and J 6 bases, leaving 8 bases between the germline ends. This CDR3 has 13 residues. The germline V gene has CDR1 SGDLS and CDR2 YYNGEE. The CDR3 is CASSVETRDTQYF. The CDR3 DNA is TGTGCCAGCAGCGTAGAAACTCGGGATACGCAGTATTTT.

This clonotype showed up many times. The chain has TRBV9 and TRBJ2-1; 8 nucleotides match TRBD2. V lost 0 bases to trimming and J lost 3 bases; unmatched junction nucleotides: 5. Germline CDR1 is SGDLS and CDR2 is YYNGEE. This CDR3 is 16 amino acids long. This CDR3 reads CASSVGGTRFYNEQFF. The CDR3 bases are TGTGCCAGCAGCGTAGGGGGGACTAGATTCTACAATGAGCAGTTCTTC. Based on the CDR3 plus reference TRBV9 and TRBJ2-1, the full variable domain is DSGVTQTPKHLITATGQRVTLRCSPRSGDLSVYWYQQSLDQGLQFLIQYYNGEERAKGNILERFSAQQFPDLHSELNLSSLELGDSALYFCASSVGGTRFYNEQFFGPGTRLTVL.

This clonotype has ten or more counts. For the CDR3, the DNA is TGTGCCAGCAGCGTAGCATGGGGGGAGCTGTTTTTT. This encodes CASSVAWGELFF. The rearrangement links TRBV9 to TRBJ2-2; D not certain. This CDR3 is 12 amino acids long. The germline CDR1 and CDR2 sequences are SGDLS and YYNGEE. With 0 bases removed from V and 8 bases from J, the gap between germline ends came to 5 bases.

Many counts were recorded for this clonotype. V usage is TRBV9 and J usage is TRBJ1-2; 10 nucleotides line up with TRBD1. V dropped 2 bases and J dropped 4; count of bases not matched to a gene: 2. The CDR3 sequence is 14 residues long. Per germline, CDR1 SGDLS and CDR2 YYNGEE. The DNA for the CDR3 is TGTGCCAGCAGCGTGGGGACAGGGGCCTATGGCTACACCTTC. Translated: CASSVGTGAYGYTF.

This clonotype has a count of ten or more. This chain uses TRBV9 with TRBJ2-3; a possible D gene is TRBD2 (5 bases). Looked up from germline, CDR1 is SGDLS and CDR2 is YYNGEE. The length of the CDR3 is 15 residues. The germline V and J ends were trimmed by 2 bases and 2 bases, with 12 bases remaining between them. CDR3 region: CASSVQADPTDTQYF. CDR3 DNA sequence: TGTGCCAGCAGCGTTCAAGCGGACCCCACAGATACGCAGTATTTT. Filled out from reference TRBV9 and TRBJ2-3, the complete variable domain reads DSGVTQTPKHLITATGQRVTLRCSPRSGDLSVYWYQQSLDQGLQFLIQYYNGEERAKGNILERFSAQQFPDLHSELNLSSLELGDSALYFCASSVQADPTDTQYFGPGTRLTVL.

In regard to this clonotype: A single base separates this from a much larger clone, so it may be a read error. The chain recombines TRBV9 with TRBJ2-3, with TRBD2 matching over 8 bases. Germline-derived CDR1 and CDR2 are SGDLS and YYNGEE. V was clipped by 3 bases and J by 5 bases; unmatched bases: 8. The CDR3 is made up of 15 amino acids. The CDR3 coding sequence is TGTGCCAGCAGCGGGACTAGCTGGGGCGGAGATACGCAGTATTTT. Its protein product is CASSGTSWGGDTQYF.

This clonotype was seen ten or more times. The chain has TRBV9 and TRBJ2-3, with D tentatively TRBD1 (5 bases). Germline CDR1 and CDR2: SGDLS and YYNGEE. V shed 0 bases and J shed 0 bases, with 8 bases lying between them. The CDR3 is made up of 15 amino acids. CDR3 coding DNA: TGTGCCAGCAGCGTAGAGACAGCCAGCACAGATACGCAGTATTTT. Translation: CASSVETASTDTQYF.

Only a few counts were recorded for this clonotype. V and J are TRBV9 and TRBJ2-7; D ambiguous. This CDR3 has 13 residues. Trimming removed 7 bases at V and 1 base at J, with 12 bases between. Germline V gene data show CDR1 as SGDLS and CDR2 as YYNGEE. The CDR3 DNA sequence: TGTGCCAGCGGACGCAGCTTTTCCTACGAGCAGTACTTC. Translation: CASGRSFSYEQYF.

Many counts were recorded for this clonotype. The chain has TRBV9 and TRBJ2-3; the D is unclear. CDR1 and CDR2 (germline): SGDLS, YYNGEE. The CDR3 contains 14 residues. With 0 bases removed from V and 2 bases from J, the gap between germline ends came to 7 bases. The CDR3 DNA sequence: TGTGCCAGCAGCGTAGCGCGGATCACAGATACGCAGTATTTT. This gives the protein CASSVARITDTQYF. The entire variable domain, with the rest obtained from reference TRBV9 and TRBJ2-3, is as follows: DSGVTQTPKHLITATGQRVTLRCSPRSGDLSVYWYQQSLDQGLQFLIQYYNGEERAKGNILERFSAQQFPDLHSELNLSSLELGDSALYFCASSVARITDTQYFGPGTRLTVL.

V gene TRBV9 combines with J gene TRBJ2-5; D gene ambiguous. CDR1 SGDLS and CDR2 YYNGEE come from the germline V gene. The CDR3 covers 13 residues. V was clipped by 3 bases and J by 1 base, with 7 bases between them. In DNA form, the CDR3 reads TGTGCCAGCAGCGGGGTCGGCCAAGAGACCCAGTACTTC. Protein sequence: CASSGVGQETQYF.

By share, this clonotype ranks as medium-sized. This chain links TRBV9 with TRBJ1-6; D is perhaps TRBD1 (5 bases). Trimming pared 4 bases from V and 8 bases from J, leaving 13 bases between. Per germline, CDR1 SGDLS and CDR2 YYNGEE. The CDR3 totals 14 residues. DNA for the CDR3: TGTGCCAGCAGCCCGACGACAGCGGATTCACCCCTCCACTTT. Protein sequence: CASSPTTADSPLHF.